This section outlines one T cell receptor beta chain sequence together with its context. This sample was included in a study of blood T cell repertoires in COVID-19. Here immunoSEQ multiplex PCR was the method, and the copy in TCRdb shows in-frame clones only, minus some. The table lists 55,000 to 80,000 clones, roughly 68% of them singletons. The sample consisted of peripheral blood. The origin of this receptor is a woman of 80 years or more with acute or convalescent COVID-19.

The CDR3 protein is CAWSVGGYEQYF. For the CDR3, the DNA is TGTGCCTGGAGTGTCGGAGGGTACGAGCAGTACTTC. This chain joins TRBV30 and TRBJ2-7; tentatively, D is TRBD2 (6 bases). Germline V gene data show CDR1 as GTSNPN and CDR2 as SVGIG (reference sequence). The CDR3 sequence is 12 residues long. V was pared by 0 bases and J by 4 bases, with 7 bases between.